Shown below are 23 T cell receptor beta chains from a single sample sequenced in a study of blood T cells in healthy people across ages. A second about 7 to 11 cycle PCR used barcoded and J-beta primers. TCRdb recomputed calls from the 5' RACE reads with MiXCR, one row per CDR3 protein. The sample records roughly 800,000 distinct CDR3 sequences, 58% being singletons. The sample was blood. Receptors were obtained from a man aged 25-45 years in good health.

The chain is built from TRBV18 and TRBJ2-4, with D uncertain. Gene TRBJ2-7 matches the end of the DNA better, so the J call may be wrong. Germline V gene sequence: CDR1 KGHSH, CDR2 LQKENI. This CDR3 spans 13 amino acids. The DNA for the CDR3 is TGTGCCAGCTCACTTACGGAAACTCACGAGCAGTACTTC. Translation: CASSLTETHEQYF.

A single count supports this clonotype. This chain links TRBV29-1 with TRBJ2-5, with D tentatively TRBD2 (7 bases). The DNA end favors TRBJ2-7, so the J call may be wrong. The CDR3 contains 13 residues. Looked up from germline, CDR1 is SQVTM and CDR2 is ANQGSEA. CDR3 nucleotide sequence: TGCAGCGTTAAAACAGGGAGGGACTACGAGCAGTACTTC. This sequence encodes CSVKTGRDYEQYF.

This clonotype was counted between two and nine times. The chain couples TRBV20-1 to TRBJ2-1; 9 bases line up with TRBD1. Germline values: CDR1 DFQATT, CDR2 SNEGSKA (reference sequence). Trimming removed 8 bases from V and 4 bases from J; junction bases left unmatched: 9. This CDR3 has 14 amino acids. The CDR3 nucleotides read TGCAGTACCGGGGACAGGGCGTGGTACAATGAGCAGTTCTTC. Translating gives CSTGDRAWYNEQFF.

This clonotype was detected many times. This chain joins TRBV6-2 or TRBV6-3 and TRBJ2-7; D remains unclear. Between the trimmed V and J ends, which lost 2 bases and 1 base, there was a span of 9 bases. Germline CDR1 MNHEY, CDR2 SVGEGT. The CDR3 consists of 14 residues. The CDR3 here is CASSYHDWSYEQYF. The CDR3 nucleotides read TGTGCCAGCAGTTACCACGACTGGTCCTACGAGCAGTACTTC.

The chain combines TRBV20-1 with TRBJ2-5, with TRBD2 matching over 8 bases. Germline-derived CDR1 and CDR2 are DFQATT and SNEGSKA (reference sequence). This CDR3 spans 13 amino acids. J lost 3 bases, V lost 1 base, and 1 base had no gene match. This CDR3 reads CSARAGGKETQYF. The CDR3, as DNA: TGCAGTGCTAGAGCGGGAGGGAAAGAGACCCAGTACTTC.

This chain connects TRBV28 to TRBJ2-4, with D possibly being TRBD1 or TRBD2 (5 bases each). The end of the DNA fits TRBJ2-7 better, so the J call may be wrong. In germline, CDR1 is MDHEN, CDR2 SYDVKM. The CDR3 is 15 amino acids. This CDR3 reads CASRPPGHSLYEQYF. The CDR3 nucleotides are TGTGCCAGCAGACCCCCGGGGCACAGTCTCTACGAGCAGTACTTC.

This clonotype was counted a few times. The V gene is TRBV29-1, the J gene TRBJ2-5; no reliable D call. The germline gives CDR1 SQVTM, CDR2 ANQGSEA. V dropped 6 bases and J dropped 2 bases, with 10 bases sitting between them. This CDR3 spans 12 amino acids. The CDR3 region is CSVLYLQETQYF. The CDR3 DNA sequence: TGCAGCGTCCTATATTTGCAAGAGACCCAGTACTTC.

The chain recombines TRBV4-2 with TRBJ2-3, with 10 bases that match TRBD2. The V and J ends lost 0 bases and 2 bases, in that order; junction bases with no gene match: 11. Germline V gene sequence: CDR1 LGHNA, CDR2 YNFKEQ. This CDR3 spans 19 amino acids. CDR3 nucleotides: TGTGCCAGCAGCCAAGACCGGGCTAGCGGGAGATTAAACACAGATACGCAGTATTTT. Its protein is CASSQDRASGRLNTDTQYF.

In this sample, this clonotype turned up many times. The V and J genes are TRBV5-1 and TRBJ1-1; 7 bases are a match to TRBD1. The CDR3 covers 14 residues. V lost 4 bases and J lost 2; bases outside the gene matches: 5. Germline V CDR1 and CDR2: SGHRS, YFSETQ. The CDR3 nucleotides read TGCGCCAGCAGCCGGGACAGTTTTAACACTGAAGCTTTCTTT. Translating gives CASSRDSFNTEAFF.

This clonotype was counted many times. The chain employs TRBV7-9 and TRBJ2-5; D may be TRBD1 (6 bases). There are 13 residues in the CDR3. Between the trimmed V and J ends, which lost 5 bases and 5 bases, there was a span of 12 bases. The germline V gene has CDR1 SEHNR and CDR2 FQNEAQ (reference sequence). In DNA form, the CDR3 reads TGTGCCAGCAGCCTACAGGGAAGGGAGACCCAGTACTTC. Its protein is CASSLQGRETQYF.

This clonotype has just a few counts. The chain recombines TRBV4-2 with TRBJ2-7; the match to TRBD2 covers 9 bases. The ends lost 1 base at V and 2 bases at J; junction bases unmatched: 3. Germline values: CDR1 LGHNA, CDR2 YNFKEQ. The CDR3 is 15 amino acids. The CDR3 region is CASSQGQRGAYEQYF. The CDR3 region has the DNA TGTGCCAGCAGCCAAGGCCAGCGGGGGGCCTACGAGCAGTACTTC.

Comments on this clonotype: The junction differs from germline at one of its ends, possibly a read error. The rearrangement joins TRBV7-2 to TRBJ2-7; D might be TRBD2 (7 bases). CDR1 is SGHTA, CDR2 FQGNSA, per germline. This CDR3 comprises 16 residues. CDR3 sequence: CAGSLVTGGGFYEQYF. CDR3 nucleotides: TGTGCCGGCAGCCTCGTCACTGGCGGGGGCTTCTACGAGCAGTACTTC.

The chain joins TRBV7-6 to TRBJ2-7; D ambiguous. This CDR3 has 16 amino acids. V was cut by 5 bases and J by 5 bases, with 22 bases left in between. Germline CDR1 is SGHVS and CDR2 is FNYEAQ. In nucleotides, the CDR3 is TGTGCCAGCAGCCCTGGGGAACCCACCAGTGGCGACGAGCAGTACTTC. It specifies CASSPGEPTSGDEQYF.

This clonotype was observed a single time. This chain joins TRBV12-3 or TRBV12-4 and TRBJ2-4; D tentatively reads TRBD1 or TRBD2 (5 bases each). Trimming left V 6 bases short and J 7 bases short, with 13 bases between. CDR3 length equals 13 residues. CDR3 DNA: TGTGCCAGCAGCCGGCCGGGGCTGAACATTCAGTACTTC. It encodes CASSRPGLNIQYF.

The genes are TRBV20-1 and TRBJ2-3; D gene ambiguous. Trimming removed 5 bases from V and 5 bases from J, with 14 bases in between. CDR1 and CDR2 from the germline V gene are DFQATT and SNEGSKA (reference sequence). The length of the CDR3 is 13 residues. The CDR3 reads CSAPLPHGDTQYF. CDR3 bases: TGCAGTGCTCCCCTTCCTCACGGAGATACGCAGTATTTT.

This clonotype turned up a few times. The rearrangement uses TRBV5-6 and TRBJ2-6, with D uncertain. Germline V gives CDR1 SGHDT, CDR2 YYEEEE. This CDR3 has 13 residues. The germline V and J ends were trimmed by 10 bases and 0 bases, with 8 bases remaining between them. CDR3 bases: TGTGCCTCGGACCTCTCTGGGGCCAACGTCCTGACTTTC. Encoded protein: CASDLSGANVLTF.

V and J are TRBV5-1 and TRBJ2-3; 11 nucleotides match TRBD2. The ends lost 0 bases at V and 1 base at J; junction bases unmatched: 10. The CDR3 runs to 19 residues. Germline loops: CDR1 SGHRS, CDR2 YFSETQ. CDR3 bases: TGCGCCAGCAGCTTGGAACTAGCGGGGGCCGCGGGGGGCACAGATACGCAGTATTTT. Translating it yields CASSLELAGAAGGTDTQYF.

The chain links TRBV9 to TRBJ1-6; unclear D gene. The CDR3 covers 17 residues. Germline lookup yields CDR1 SGDLS and CDR2 YYNGEE. V was shortened by 1 base and J by 0 bases, with 11 bases between the two germline ends. The CDR3 reads CASSVKDRSSYNSPLHF. The CDR3 coding sequence is TGTGCCAGCAGCGTAAAGGACCGTAGCTCCTATAATTCACCCCTCCACTTT.

The rearrangement uses TRBV5-5 and TRBJ2-7; D gene ambiguous. This CDR3 has 15 amino acids. The V end was cut by 4 bases, the J end by 3 bases, with 17 bases between. The germline gives CDR1 SGHKS, CDR2 YYEKEE (reference sequence). The chain's CDR3 is CASSPSTDLVYEQYF. In DNA, the CDR3 is TGTGCCAGCAGCCCATCGACCGACTTGGTCTACGAGCAGTACTTC.

The chain recombines TRBV10-3 with TRBJ1-2, with a possible D match to TRBD1 (5 bases). V was pared by 2 bases and J by 12 bases, with 10 bases between. Germline V gene data show CDR1 as ENHRY and CDR2 as SYGVKD. The CDR3 runs 11 residues. CDR3 residues: CAISEGDYNTF. In nucleotides, the CDR3 is TGTGCCATCAGTGAGGGGGACTATAACACCTTC.

In DNA, the CDR3 is TGTGCCAGCGGACAGGGTGGGCGGCCCCAGAACATTCAGTACTTC. Amino acids: CASGQGGRPQNIQYF. V and J are TRBV7-2 and TRBJ2-4; 8 bases agree with TRBD1. J was trimmed by 7 bases and V by 8 bases; bases with no gene match: 13. CDR1 and CDR2 from the germline V gene are SGHTA and FQGNSA. The length of the CDR3 is 15 residues.

This sequence joins TRBV21-1 and TRBJ1-1; TRBD1 reflects the table's D call only, with no check against the DNA. TRBV21-1 is a pseudogene. The CDR3 sequence is 16 residues long. CDR3 region: CASSKRGSNGDTEAFF. For the CDR3, the DNA is TGTGCCAGCAGCAAAAGGGGTAGCAACGGGGACACTGAAGCTTTCTTT.

The genes are TRBV4-2 and TRBJ2-2, with D perhaps matching TRBD1 (6 bases). V lost 3 bases, J lost 0 bases, and 8 bases lay in between. Germline-derived CDR1 and CDR2 are LGHNA and YNFKEQ. The CDR3 totals 15 residues. The CDR3 region is CASSQGHTNTGELFF. CDR3 in DNA: TGTGCCAGCAGCCAGGGACACACGAACACCGGGGAGCTGTTTTTT.